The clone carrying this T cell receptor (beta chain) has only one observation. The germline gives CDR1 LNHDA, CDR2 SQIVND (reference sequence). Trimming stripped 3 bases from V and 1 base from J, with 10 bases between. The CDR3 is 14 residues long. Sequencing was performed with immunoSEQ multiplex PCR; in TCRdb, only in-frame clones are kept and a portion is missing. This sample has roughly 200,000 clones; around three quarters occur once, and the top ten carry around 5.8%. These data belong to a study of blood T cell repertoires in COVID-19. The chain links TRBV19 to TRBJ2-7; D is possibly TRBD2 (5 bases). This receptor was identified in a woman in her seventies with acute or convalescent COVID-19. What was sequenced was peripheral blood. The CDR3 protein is CASSMRALSYEQYF. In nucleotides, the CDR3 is TGTGCCAGTAGTATGCGGGCACTTTCCTACGAGCAGTACTTC. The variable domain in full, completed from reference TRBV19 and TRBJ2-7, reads DGGITQSPKYLFRKEGQNVTLSCEQNLNHDAMYWYRQDPGQGLRLIYYSQIVNDFQKGDIAEGYSVSREKKESFPLTVTSAQKNPTAFYLCASSMRALSYEQYFGPGTRLTVT.